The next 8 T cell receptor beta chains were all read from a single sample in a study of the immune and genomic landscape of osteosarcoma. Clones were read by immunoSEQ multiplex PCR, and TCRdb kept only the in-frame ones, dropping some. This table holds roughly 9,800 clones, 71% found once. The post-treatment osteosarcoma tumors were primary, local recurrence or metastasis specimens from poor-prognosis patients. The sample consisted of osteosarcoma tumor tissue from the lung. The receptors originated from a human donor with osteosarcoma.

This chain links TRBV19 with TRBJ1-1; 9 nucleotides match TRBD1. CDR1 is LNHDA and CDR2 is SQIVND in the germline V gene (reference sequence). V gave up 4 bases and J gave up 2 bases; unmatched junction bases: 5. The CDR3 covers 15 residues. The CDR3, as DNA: TGTGCCAGTAGTACCCGGGACAGGGTAAACACTGAAGCTTTCTTT. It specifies CASSTRDRVNTEAFF.

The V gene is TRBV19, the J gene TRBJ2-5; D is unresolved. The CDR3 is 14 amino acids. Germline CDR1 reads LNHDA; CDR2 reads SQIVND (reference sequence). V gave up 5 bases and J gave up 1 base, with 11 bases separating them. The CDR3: CASSPQALQETQYF. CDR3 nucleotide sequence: TGTGCCAGTAGTCCCCAGGCCCTCCAAGAGACCCAGTACTTC. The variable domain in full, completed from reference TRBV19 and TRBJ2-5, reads DGGITQSPKYLFRKEGQNVTLSCEQNLNHDAMYWYRQDPGQGLRLIYYSQIVNDFQKGDIAEGYSVSREKKESFPLTVTSAQKNPTAFYLCASSPQALQETQYFGPGTRLLVL.

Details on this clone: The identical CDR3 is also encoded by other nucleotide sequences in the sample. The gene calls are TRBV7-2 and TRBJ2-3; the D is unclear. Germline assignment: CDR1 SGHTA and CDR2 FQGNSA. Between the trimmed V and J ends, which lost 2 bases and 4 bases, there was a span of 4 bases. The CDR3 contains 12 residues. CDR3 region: CASSLSADTQYF. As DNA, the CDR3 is TGTGCCAGCAGCTTATCCGCAGATACGCAGTATTTT.

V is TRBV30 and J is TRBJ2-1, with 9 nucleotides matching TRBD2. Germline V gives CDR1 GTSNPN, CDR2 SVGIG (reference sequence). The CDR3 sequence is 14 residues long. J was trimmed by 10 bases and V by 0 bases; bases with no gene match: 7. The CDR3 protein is CAWSVGGTSFEQFF. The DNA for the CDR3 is TGTGCCTGGAGTGTTGGGGGGACTAGCTTCGAGCAGTTCTTC.

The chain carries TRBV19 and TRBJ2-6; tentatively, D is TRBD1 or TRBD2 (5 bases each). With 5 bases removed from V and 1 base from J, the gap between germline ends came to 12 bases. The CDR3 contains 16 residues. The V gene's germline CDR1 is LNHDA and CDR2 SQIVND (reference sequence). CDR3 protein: CASSLAEGSGANVLTF. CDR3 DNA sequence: TGTGCCAGTAGTCTGGCTGAGGGGTCTGGGGCCAACGTCCTGACTTTC.

Here the CDR3 reads CASSFGQEDEQFF. In DNA form, the CDR3 reads TGTGCCAGCTCGTTTGGACAGGAGGATGAGCAGTTCTTC. This rearrangement joins TRBV18 to TRBJ2-1; 7 bases line up with TRBD1. The trim removed 6 bases at V and 8 bases at J, leaving 7 bases unmatched. The CDR3 consists of 13 residues. Germline V gene sequence: CDR1 KGHSH, CDR2 LQKENI. Complete variable domain (other parts from reference TRBV18 and TRBJ2-1): NAGVMQNPRHLVRRRGQEARLRCSPMKGHSHVYWYRQLPEEGLKFMVYLQKENIIDESGMPKERFSAEFPKEGPSILRIQQVVRGDSAAYFCASSFGQEDEQFFGPGTRLTVL.

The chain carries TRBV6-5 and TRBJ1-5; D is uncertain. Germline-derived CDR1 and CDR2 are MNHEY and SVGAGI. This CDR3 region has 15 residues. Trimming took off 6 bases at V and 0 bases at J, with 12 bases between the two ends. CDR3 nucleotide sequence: TGTGCCAGCAGGTACAGTAAAAATAGCAATCAGCCCCAGCATTTT. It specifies CASRYSKNSNQPQHF.

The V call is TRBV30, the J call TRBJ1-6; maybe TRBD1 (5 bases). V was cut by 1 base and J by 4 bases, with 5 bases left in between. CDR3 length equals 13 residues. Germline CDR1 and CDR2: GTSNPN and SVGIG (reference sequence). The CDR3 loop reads CAWSGQYNSPLHF. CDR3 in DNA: TGTGCCTGGAGTGGACAGTATAATTCACCCCTCCACTTT.